Here is one T cell receptor (beta chain) with its context. In the study's own analysis: Quantification of nucleated cells was approximated via reference gene primer amplification. TCRdb's copy holds only in-frame clones and misses some; the assay was immunoSEQ multiplex PCR. V, J and clone size reflect that table, while D and trimming were determined from the DNA. Among about 42,000 clones listed, 88% were seen once. This sample stems from a study of blood T cell repertoires in COVID-19. In the study overall: The samples span acute and convalescent COVID-19 from the United States, Italy and Spain. T cells, B-cell-depleted T cells, or PBMCs supplied cDNA or gDNA.

The ends lost 8 bases at V and 4 bases at J; junction bases unmatched: 13. Germline lookup yields CDR1 MNHEY and CDR2 SVGAGI. This CDR3 comprises 15 residues. The sequence came from a human donor in a cohort sampled during active COVID-19. The chain is built from TRBV6-5 and TRBJ2-7; TRBD1 aligns across 8 bases. The sequenced sample was peripheral blood. This CDR3 reads CASALGAGGGYEQYF. As DNA, the CDR3 is TGTGCCAGCGCCCTAGGGGCAGGGGGCGGGTACGAGCAGTACTTC.